This T cell receptor beta chain was obtained from a study of neoadjuvant anti-PD-1 for oral cavity cancer. Looking at the study overall: Patients without progression got a fourth dose around day 43.

The CDR3 has 14 amino acids. Trimming left V 5 bases short and J 1 base short, with 12 bases between. Germline V gives CDR1 KGHSH, CDR2 LQKENI. The assay was immunoSEQ multiplex PCR, and TCRdb's table has in-frame clones only and misses some. Of about 15,000 clones listed, roughly two thirds are singletons. This TCR derives from a person aged 35-79 years with oral cavity squamous cell carcinoma. Sequenced here: PBMCs, sampled before nivolumab (anti-PD-1) treatment. This sequence joins TRBV18 and TRBJ2-7, with a possible D match to TRBD1 (6 bases). CDR3 nucleotide sequence: TGTGCCAGCTCAGATTTACAGGGTTCCTACGAGCAGTACTTC. Translating gives CASSDLQGSYEQYF.